This is a list of T cell receptor beta chains from one sample in a study of neurological immune-mediated disorders. From the 5' RACE reads, TCRdb called clonotypes with MiXCR, one entry per CDR3 protein. The data contain about 16,000 distinct CDR3 sequences, about a fifth of them seen just once; the ten biggest clones take up 23%. Sequencing was performed on PBMCs. These TCRs come from a man aged 45-65 years in good health. The CDR3 runs from the conserved cysteine through the conserved F or W. Each record gives: clone size, V gene, J gene, D gene, CDR3 protein, CDR3 DNA. A D gene is named only where the DNA matches it firmly. The size entry is marked missing in some rows and otherwise reads once, few, many or a size class.

abundance: many
v_gene: TRBV5-5
j_gene: TRBJ2-1
d_gene: TRBD2
CDR3aa: CASSLGGTSDYNEQFF
CDR3nt: TGTGCCAGCAGCCTGGGAGGGACTAGCGACTACAATGAGCAGTTCTTC

abundance: .
v_gene: TRBV7-2
j_gene: TRBJ2-7
d_gene: .
CDR3aa: CASSLVGAYEQYF
CDR3nt: TGTGCCAGCAGCTTAGTAGGGGCCTACGAGCAGTACTTC

abundance: many
v_gene: TRBV20-1
j_gene: TRBJ2-7
d_gene: TRBD1
CDR3aa: CSARDRGQRKLTYEQYF
CDR3nt: TGCAGTGCTAGAGATCGGGGACAGAGAAAATTGACCTACGAGCAGTACTTC

abundance: many
v_gene: TRBV4-2
j_gene: TRBJ1-1
d_gene: .
CDR3aa: CASSQVGPMGAEAFF
CDR3nt: TGTGCCAGCAGCCAAGTCGGACCCATGGGGGCTGAAGCTTTCTTT

abundance: .
v_gene: TRBV7-7
j_gene: TRBJ2-3
d_gene: TRBD1
CDR3aa: CASSFGQGFTDTQYF
CDR3nt: TGTGCCAGCAGCTTCGGACAGGGGTTCACAGATACGCAGTATTTT

abundance: many
v_gene: TRBV20-1
j_gene: TRBJ2-3
d_gene: TRBD2
CDR3aa: CSAPRPRAGGVWDTQYF
CDR3nt: TGCAGTGCCCCGCGACCCCGGGCGGGAGGGGTTTGGGATACGCAGTATTTT

abundance: few
v_gene: TRBV6-1
j_gene: TRBJ2-1
d_gene: TRBD2
CDR3aa: CASSVQVLAAKQFF
CDR3nt: TGTGCCAGCAGTGTACAGGTACTAGCGGCCAAGCAGTTCTTC

abundance: many
v_gene: TRBV7-2
j_gene: TRBJ2-4
d_gene: TRBD1
CDR3aa: CASSLPPGQGAPKNIQYF
CDR3nt: TGTGCCAGCAGCTTGCCCCCGGGACAGGGGGCTCCCAAAAACATTCAGTACTTC

abundance: many
v_gene: TRBV28
j_gene: TRBJ2-5
d_gene: TRBD1
CDR3aa: CASSSRGQGARETQYF
CDR3nt: TGTGCCAGCAGTTCAAGGGGACAGGGGGCGCGAGAGACCCAGTACTTC

abundance: .
v_gene: TRBV20-1
j_gene: TRBJ2-6
d_gene: .
CDR3aa: CSAGQTSGANVLTF
CDR3nt: TGCAGTGCCGGCCAAACCTCTGGGGCCAACGTCCTGACTTTC

abundance: many
v_gene: TRBV20-1
j_gene: TRBJ2-1
d_gene: TRBD2
CDR3aa: CSALGRAGGHNEQFF
CDR3nt: TGCAGTGCGCTGGGACGAGCGGGAGGCCACAATGAGCAGTTCTTC

abundance: .
v_gene: TRBV3-1
j_gene: TRBJ2-1
d_gene: TRBD2
CDR3aa: CASSPTGGRESKQFF
CDR3nt: TGTGCCAGCAGCCCTACCGGAGGGCGGGAGAGCAAGCAGTTCTTC